This T cell receptor beta chain was retrieved from a study of Tregs in tolerant kidney transplant recipients. Whole-study findings and limits: Activated donor B cell expansion appeared to reveal the most relevant donor-specific TCRbeta repertoire. This study did not directly address biological reproducibility. Findings come from small patient numbers and require larger validation.

CD4+CD25+CD127- Tregs, CD4+CD25- non-Tregs, CD4 and CD8 cells were sorted. This CDR3 is built from 15 residues. CDR1 is SGHRS and CDR2 is YFSETQ in the germline V gene. With V trimmed by 4 bases and J by 1 base, 7 bases remained unmatched. Concerning this clone itself: Its antigen is currently unknown.

Sequenced by immunoSEQ multiplex PCR; TCRdb stores in-frame clones only, minus some. Among over 50,000 clones listed, about 86% were seen once. The sequenced sample consisted of CD4+ T cells from blood. The chain employs TRBV5-1 and TRBJ1-1; 7 bases map to TRBD1. This TCR derives from a human donor in good health. The DNA for the CDR3 is TGCGCCAGCAGCCCGCAGGGGGTGGGGAACACTGAAGCTTTCTTT. It yields the protein CASSPQGVGNTEAFF.